The 26 T cell receptor beta chains presented below share a single source sample, sequenced in a study of blood T cell repertoires in COVID-19. Profiled with immunoSEQ multiplex PCR; TCRdb holds only in-frame clones, not every one. The sample lists about 48,000 clones; 90% were seen once. Specimen: peripheral blood. The receptors here all came from a man between 65 and 85 years old with acute or convalescent COVID-19.

The V and J genes are TRBV18 and TRBJ2-1; 9 bases agree with TRBD1. The CDR3 has 14 amino acids. Germline V gene sequence: CDR1 KGHSH, CDR2 LQKENI. The V segment lost 6 bases and the J segment 8 bases; nucleotides outside the gene matches: 8. The CDR3 loop is CASSPGTGLDEQFF. The DNA for the CDR3 is TGTGCCAGCTCCCCCGGGACAGGGCTCGATGAGCAGTTCTTC.

V gene TRBV12-3 or TRBV12-4 combines with J gene TRBJ2-7; D gene ambiguous. With 3 bases removed from V and 2 bases from J, the gap between germline ends came to 8 bases. This CDR3 comprises 13 residues. CDR3 protein: CASSLAIPYEQYF. The CDR3 nucleotides are TGTGCCAGCAGTTTGGCAATTCCCTACGAGCAGTACTTC.

This chain joins TRBV7-9 and TRBJ1-3, with 10 bases fitting TRBD1. V dropped 5 bases and J dropped 8; count of bases not matched to a gene: 6. In germline, CDR1 is SEHNR, CDR2 FQNEAQ (reference sequence). This CDR3 spans 14 amino acids. The CDR3 region has the DNA TGTGCCAGCAGCCTCGGACAGGGGGAAGACACCATATATTTT. Translation gives CASSLGQGEDTIYF.

This clone showed up just a few times. V is TRBV19 and J is TRBJ2-7, with no clear D. Per germline, CDR1 LNHDA and CDR2 SQIVND (reference sequence). V was shortened by 4 bases and J by 2 bases, with 12 bases between the two germline ends. This CDR3 spans 14 amino acids. CDR3 nucleotide sequence: TGTGCCAGTAGTACCCGCGAACCACCCTACGAGCAGTACTTC. Protein: CASSTREPPYEQYF.

On this clone: Relative to the germline gene, one junction end is altered; a read error may explain this. V gene TRBV19 combines with J gene TRBJ2-1; 13 positions agree with TRBD2. Germline-derived CDR1 and CDR2 are LNHDA and SQIVND (reference sequence). This CDR3 is built from 16 residues. This CDR3 is CASSGMTSGGNNGQFF. The CDR3 DNA follows: TGTGCCAGTAGTGGGATGACTAGCGGGGGGAACAATGGGCAGTTCTTC.

The chain employs TRBV28 and TRBJ1-5; tentative D call: TRBD1 (6 bases). Germline-derived CDR1 and CDR2 are MDHEN and SYDVKM. V lost 7 bases and J 0 bases, leaving 16 bases between the germline ends. The CDR3 runs 16 residues. The CDR3 DNA sequence: TGTGCCAGCAAACAACAGGGAACCGCTAGCAATCAGCCCCAGCATTTT. Translation gives CASKQQGTASNQPQHF.

The chain joins TRBV28 to TRBJ1-4; a possible D gene is TRBD1 (5 bases). The CDR3 covers 16 residues. Germline loops: CDR1 MDHEN, CDR2 SYDVKM. Trimming stripped 3 bases from V and 0 bases from J, with 11 bases between. CDR3 protein: CASSFGAGPTNEKLFF. The CDR3 nucleotides are TGTGCCAGCAGTTTTGGGGCAGGACCAACTAATGAAAAACTGTTTTTT.

This clone was seen once. J is TRBJ2-5 and V is TRBV9, with 9 bases identical to TRBD2. The CDR3 spans 14 residues. From germline, CDR1 is SGDLS and CDR2 YYNGEE. With 0 bases clipped from V and 5 bases from J, the junction kept 2 bases outside the gene matches. CDR3 sequence reads: CASSVGTSVETQYF. CDR3 in DNA: TGTGCCAGCAGCGTAGGGACTAGCGTCGAGACCCAGTACTTC.

The DNA of the CDR3 is TGTGCCAGCACCGACAACGACAGGGGCTATGGCTACACCTTC. Encoded protein: CASTDNDRGYGYTF. The chain combines TRBV6-5 with TRBJ1-2; 8 nucleotides match TRBD1. V dropped 7 bases and J dropped 4; count of bases not matched to a gene: 8. The CDR3 has 14 residues. Germline CDR1 and CDR2: MNHEY and SVGAGI.

This clone was seen a single time. The chain has TRBV18 and TRBJ1-1; 11 bases agree with TRBD1. Germline assignment: CDR1 KGHSH and CDR2 LQKENI. This CDR3 spans 16 amino acids. Trimming removed 3 bases from V and 4 bases from J; junction bases left unmatched: 7. The CDR3 loop reads CASSPRTGGELTEAFF. CDR3 bases: TGTGCCAGCTCACCTAGGACAGGGGGCGAACTCACTGAAGCTTTCTTT.

In this sample, this clone turned up once. The chain carries TRBV7-9 and TRBJ1-2, with TRBD1 identical over 9 bases. Trimming cost V 5 bases and J 5 bases; bases outside gene matches: 9. Per germline, CDR1 SEHNR and CDR2 FQNEAQ (reference sequence). CDR3 length equals 15 residues. CDR3 bases: TGTGCCAGCAGCATCCACAGGGACAGGGATTATGGCTACACCTTC. Its protein is CASSIHRDRDYGYTF.

The rearrangement joins TRBV15 to TRBJ2-5, with 7 positions matching TRBD1. The ends lost 5 bases at V and 1 base at J; junction bases unmatched: 10. The germline gives CDR1 LNHNV, CDR2 YYDKDF (reference sequence). CDR3 length: 16 amino acids. The CDR3 protein is CATSSGTVDIQETQYF. DNA of the CDR3: TGTGCCACCAGCTCCGGGACAGTAGATATCCAAGAGACCCAGTACTTC. Full variable domain (missing parts from reference TRBV15 and TRBJ2-5): DAMVIQNPRYQVTQFGKPVTLSCSQTLNHNVMYWYQQKSSQAPKLLFHYYDKDFNNEADTPDNFQSRRPNTSFCFLDIRSPGLGDTAMYLCATSSGTVDIQETQYFGPGTRLLVL.

V gene TRBV19 combines with J gene TRBJ1-2, with 7 bases identical to TRBD1. The CDR3 consists of 14 residues. V trimming: 3 bases; J trimming: 5 bases; junction bases outside the gene matches: 6. Germline lookup yields CDR1 LNHDA and CDR2 SQIVND (reference sequence). DNA for the CDR3: TGTGCCAGTAGTATGGGGGACAGTTTGTATGGCTACACCTTC. This translates into CASSMGDSLYGYTF.

Of note for this clone: This CDR3 is also generated by other DNA sequences in the sample. The rearrangement links TRBV5-1 to TRBJ1-2; 9 bases match TRBD1. Germline CDR1 SGHRS, CDR2 YFSETQ. V dropped 5 bases and J dropped 3; count of bases not matched to a gene: 2. The CDR3 loop spans 13 amino acids. The CDR3 coding sequence is TGCGCCAGCAGTCGGACAGGGGACTATGGCTACACCTTC. Protein: CASSRTGDYGYTF. The full variable domain, rest sourced from reference TRBV5-1 and TRBJ1-2, is KAGVTQTPRYLIKTRGQQVTLSCSPISGHRSVSWYQQTPGQGLQFLFEYFSETQRNKGNFPGRFSGRQFSNSRSEMNVSTLELGDSALYLCASSRTGDYGYTFGSGTRLTVV.

This clone was counted a single time. The chain links TRBV5-8 to TRBJ1-1; 11 bases are a match to TRBD1. This CDR3 has 13 amino acids. Germline CDR1 reads SGHTS; CDR2 reads YDEGEE. The trim removed 3 bases at V and 6 bases at J, leaving 1 base unmatched. CDR3 amino acids: CASSWDRGSEAFF. The CDR3, as DNA: TGTGCCAGCAGCTGGGACAGGGGGTCTGAAGCTTTCTTT.

The chain employs TRBV14 and TRBJ2-3, with unresolved D. This CDR3 is built from 13 residues. V was cut by 3 bases and J by 0 bases, with 4 bases left in between. Germline V gene data show CDR1 as SGHDN and CDR2 as FVKESK. This chain's CDR3 is CASSHISTDTQYF. In DNA form, the CDR3 reads TGTGCCAGCAGCCATATTAGCACAGATACGCAGTATTTT. Complete variable domain (other parts from reference TRBV14 and TRBJ2-3): EAGVTQFPSHSVIEKGQTVTLRCDPISGHDNLYWYRRVMGKEIKFLLHFVKESKQDESGMPNNRFLAERTGGTYSTLKVQPAELEDSGVYFCASSHISTDTQYFGPGTRLTVL.

CDR3: CASSIEGGRSQPQHF. The CDR3 region has the DNA TGTGCCAGTAGTATAGAGGGGGGTCGGAGTCAGCCCCAGCATTTT. The chain combines TRBV19 with TRBJ1-5; perhaps TRBD1 as D (5 bases). The germline gives CDR1 LNHDA, CDR2 SQIVND (reference sequence). The CDR3 totals 15 residues. V lost 0 bases to trimming and J lost 6 bases, with 12 bases between them.

The rearrangement uses TRBV11-3 and TRBJ1-2; D is unresolved. V was clipped by 3 bases and J by 8 bases, with 13 bases between them. CDR3 length equals 13 residues. Germline lookup yields CDR1 SGHNT and CDR2 YENEEA. The CDR3: CASSLWATRGYTF. CDR3 sequence (DNA): TGTGCCAGCAGCTTGTGGGCTACTCGCGGCTACACCTTC.

In this sample, this clone turned up a few times. This chain links TRBV6-6 with TRBJ1-2; 8 positions agree with TRBD1. This CDR3 comprises 13 residues. The V gene's germline CDR1 is MNHNY and CDR2 SVGAGI (reference sequence). V lost 7 bases, J lost 5 bases, and 6 bases stayed unmatched. CDR3 in amino acids: CASIRQGFYGYTF. The CDR3 DNA follows: TGTGCCAGCATCCGACAGGGGTTTTATGGCTACACCTTC.

The chain employs TRBV5-1 and TRBJ2-1, with TRBD2 matching 7 bases. The germline V gene encodes CDR1 SGHRS and CDR2 YFSETQ. The CDR3 is 13 residues long. V lost 0 bases, J lost 12 bases, and 6 bases stayed unmatched. CDR3 bases: TGCGCCAGCAGCTTGGTACTTTTAGCGGGGCAGTTCTTC. This codes for CASSLVLLAGQFF.

This clone was observed a single time. V gene TRBV28 combines with J gene TRBJ1-5, with D maybe TRBD1 (6 bases). The CDR3 contains 12 residues. Germline CDR1 MDHEN, CDR2 SYDVKM. Trimming removed 3 bases at V and 13 bases at J, with 13 bases between. The CDR3 DNA is TGTGCCAGCAGTTTGGGGGCCCGCTCTCAGCATTTT. Encoded protein: CASSLGARSQHF. Drawing the rest from reference TRBV28 and TRBJ1-5, the complete variable domain is DVKVTQSSRYLVKRTGEKVFLECVQDMDHENMFWYRQDPGLGLRLIYFSYDVKMKEKGDIPEGYSVSREKKERFSLILESASTNQTSMYLCASSLGARSQHFGDGTRLSIL.

The V call is TRBV7-6, the J call TRBJ1-2; 12 bases line up with TRBD1. The CDR3 has 16 amino acids. Germline assignment: CDR1 SGHVS and CDR2 FNYEAQ. The ends lost 5 bases at V and 8 bases at J; junction bases unmatched: 12. The CDR3 nucleotides read TGTGCCAGCAGCCTCGCACCCGGGACAGGGGGCGGGGGCTACACCTTC. This sequence encodes CASSLAPGTGGGGYTF.

The V gene is TRBV24-1, the J gene TRBJ1-2, with TRBD1 matching over 7 bases. The CDR3 has 14 amino acids. The V gene end was trimmed by 8 bases and the J gene end by 5 bases; junction bases not matched to a gene: 10. Germline CDR1 reads KGHDR; CDR2 reads SFDVKD. CDR3: CATTAQGDKYGYTF. For the CDR3, the DNA is TGTGCCACCACCGCCCAGGGGGATAAGTATGGCTACACCTTC.

This clone was recorded only once. J is TRBJ2-7 and V is TRBV11-3, with D unresolved. Germline V gives CDR1 SGHNT, CDR2 YENEEA. This CDR3 has 15 residues. Trimming left V 1 base short and J 2 bases short, with 12 bases between. CDR3 loop: CASSLAVDPPYEQYF. Written as DNA, the CDR3 is TGTGCCAGCAGCTTAGCGGTAGATCCCCCCTACGAGCAGTACTTC.

The chain combines TRBV19 with TRBJ1-2, with no clear D. The CDR3 covers 13 residues. Trimming pared 9 bases from V and 2 bases from J, leaving 13 bases between. Germline lookup yields CDR1 LNHDA and CDR2 SQIVND (reference sequence). CDR3: CASSDTINYGYTF. The CDR3 bases are TGTGCCAGCAGTGACACCATAAACTATGGCTACACCTTC.

This chain connects TRBV5-4 to TRBJ2-7; tentative D call: TRBD2 (6 bases). CDR3 length: 14 amino acids. Deletions cut 3 bases from V and 9 bases from J, with 19 bases between. Looked up from germline, CDR1 is SGHNT and CDR2 is YYREEE (reference sequence). Here the CDR3 reads CASSSIGTDLGQYF. In nucleotides, the CDR3 is TGTGCCAGCAGCTCTATAGGGACTGACCTAGGGCAGTACTTC.